This paragraph covers one TCR beta chain sequence. This sample was taken from a study of blood T cell repertoires in COVID-19. Study information: Whether acute or convalescent, the COVID-19 samples came from the United States, Italy and Spain.

Original methodology: The assay estimated nucleated cells by amplifying reference gene primers. The method was immunoSEQ multiplex PCR; TCRdb's version includes in-frame clones alone and lacks a portion of them. V and J calls and clone size are as listed in that table; D and trimming were resolved from the DNA. The sample lists approximately 50,000 clones, more than 70% seen once, with about 5.2% in the top ten. The trim removed 11 bases at V and 7 bases at J, leaving 8 bases unmatched. CDR1 is ENHRY and CDR2 is SYGVKD in the germline V gene. The CDR3 runs 12 residues. Material: peripheral blood. The chain has TRBV10-3 and TRBJ2-3; 8 positions agree with TRBD2. This receptor was taken from a human donor in a cohort sampled during active COVID-19. The CDR3 region is CASRGGENTQYF. The CDR3 DNA follows: TGTGCCTCACGGGGGGGTGAGAATACGCAGTATTTT.